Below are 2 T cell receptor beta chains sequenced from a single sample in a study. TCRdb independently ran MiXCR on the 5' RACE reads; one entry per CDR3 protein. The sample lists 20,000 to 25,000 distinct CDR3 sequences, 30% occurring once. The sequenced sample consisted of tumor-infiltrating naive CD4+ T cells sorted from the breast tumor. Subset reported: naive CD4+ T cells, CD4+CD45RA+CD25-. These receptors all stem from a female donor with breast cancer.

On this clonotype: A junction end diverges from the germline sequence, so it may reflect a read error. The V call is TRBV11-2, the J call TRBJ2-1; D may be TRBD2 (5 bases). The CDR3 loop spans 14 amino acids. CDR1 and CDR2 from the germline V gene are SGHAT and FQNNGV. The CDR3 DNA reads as TGTGCCAGCAGCTTAGATTTGGTAGCGAATGAGCTGTTCTTC. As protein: CASSLDLVANELFF.

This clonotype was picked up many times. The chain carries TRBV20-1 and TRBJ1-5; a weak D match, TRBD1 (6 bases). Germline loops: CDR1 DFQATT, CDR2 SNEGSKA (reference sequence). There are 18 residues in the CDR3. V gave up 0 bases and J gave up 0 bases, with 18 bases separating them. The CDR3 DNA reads TGCAGTGCTAGAGATCCGGTGGGAGGGGGAGATAGCAATCAGCCCCAGCATTTT. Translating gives CSARDPVGGGDSNQPQHF.